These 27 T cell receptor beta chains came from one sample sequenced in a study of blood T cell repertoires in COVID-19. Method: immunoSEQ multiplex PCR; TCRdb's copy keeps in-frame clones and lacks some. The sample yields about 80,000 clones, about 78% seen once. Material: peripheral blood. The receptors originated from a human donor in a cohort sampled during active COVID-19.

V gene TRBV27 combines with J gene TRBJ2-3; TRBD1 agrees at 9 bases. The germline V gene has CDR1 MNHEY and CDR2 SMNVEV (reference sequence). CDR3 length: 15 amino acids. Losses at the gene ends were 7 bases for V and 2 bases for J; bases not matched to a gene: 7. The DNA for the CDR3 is TGTGCCAGCACTCTACAGGGGGCGGACACAGATACGCAGTATTTT. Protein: CASTLQGADTDTQYF.

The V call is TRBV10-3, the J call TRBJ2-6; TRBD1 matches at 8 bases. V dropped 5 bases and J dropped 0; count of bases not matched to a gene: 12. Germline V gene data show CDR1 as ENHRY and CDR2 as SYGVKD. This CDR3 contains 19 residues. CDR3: CAISSTGERGSSGANVLTF. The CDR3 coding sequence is TGTGCCATCAGTTCGACAGGGGAAAGGGGGAGCTCTGGGGCCAACGTCCTGACTTTC.

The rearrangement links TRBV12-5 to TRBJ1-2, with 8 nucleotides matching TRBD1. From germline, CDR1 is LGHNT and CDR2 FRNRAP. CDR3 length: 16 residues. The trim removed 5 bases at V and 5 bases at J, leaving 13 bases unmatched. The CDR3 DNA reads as TGTGCTAGTGGTACAGGGGGTGCCTTGGTGGGGTATGGCTACACCTTC. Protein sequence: CASGTGGALVGYGYTF.

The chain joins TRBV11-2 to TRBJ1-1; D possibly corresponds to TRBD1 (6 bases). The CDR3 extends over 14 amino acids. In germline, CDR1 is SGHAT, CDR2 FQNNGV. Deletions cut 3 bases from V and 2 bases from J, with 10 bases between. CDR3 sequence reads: CASSLGAGNTEAFF. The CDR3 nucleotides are TGTGCCAGCAGCTTGGGGGCAGGAAACACTGAAGCTTTCTTT. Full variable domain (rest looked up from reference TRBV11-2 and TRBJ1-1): EAGVAQSPRYKIIEKRQSVAFWCNPISGHATLYWYQQILGQGPKLLIQFQNNGVVDDSQLPKDRFSAERLKGVDSTLKIQPAKLEDSAVYLCASSLGAGNTEAFFGQGTRLTVV.

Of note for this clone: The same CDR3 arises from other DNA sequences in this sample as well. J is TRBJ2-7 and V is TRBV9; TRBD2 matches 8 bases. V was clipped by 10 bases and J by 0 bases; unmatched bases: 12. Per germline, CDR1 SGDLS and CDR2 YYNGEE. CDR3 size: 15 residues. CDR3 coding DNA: TGTGCCCGCCGCGTCGGGGGGGGGAACTCCTACGAGCAGTACTTC. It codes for CARRVGGGNSYEQYF.

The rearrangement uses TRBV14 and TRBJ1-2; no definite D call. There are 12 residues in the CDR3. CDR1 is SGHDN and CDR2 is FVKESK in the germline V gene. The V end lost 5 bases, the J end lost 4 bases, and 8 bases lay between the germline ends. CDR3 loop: CASSSNSYGYTF. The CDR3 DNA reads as TGTGCCAGCAGCTCGAACAGCTATGGCTACACCTTC.

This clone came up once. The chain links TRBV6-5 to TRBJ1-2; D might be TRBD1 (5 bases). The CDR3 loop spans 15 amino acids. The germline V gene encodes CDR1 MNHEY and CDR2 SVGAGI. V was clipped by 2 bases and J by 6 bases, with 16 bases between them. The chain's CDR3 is CASSYRAAGQNGYTF. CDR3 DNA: TGTGCCAGCAGTTACCGAGCCGCGGGGCAGAATGGCTACACCTTC.

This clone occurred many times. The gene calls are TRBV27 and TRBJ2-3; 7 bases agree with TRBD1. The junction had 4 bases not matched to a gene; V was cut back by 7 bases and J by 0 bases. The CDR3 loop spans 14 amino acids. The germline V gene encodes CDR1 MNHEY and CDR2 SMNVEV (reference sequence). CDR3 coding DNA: TGTGCCAGCAATCCGGGACAGAGCACAGATACGCAGTATTTT. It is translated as CASNPGQSTDTQYF.

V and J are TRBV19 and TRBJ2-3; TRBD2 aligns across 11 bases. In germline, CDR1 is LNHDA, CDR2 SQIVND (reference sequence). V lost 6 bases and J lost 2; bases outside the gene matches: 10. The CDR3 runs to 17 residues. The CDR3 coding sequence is TGTGCCAGTAGCCTGATCCTTAGCGGGGGGGCCACAGATACGCAGTATTTT. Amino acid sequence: CASSLILSGGATDTQYF.

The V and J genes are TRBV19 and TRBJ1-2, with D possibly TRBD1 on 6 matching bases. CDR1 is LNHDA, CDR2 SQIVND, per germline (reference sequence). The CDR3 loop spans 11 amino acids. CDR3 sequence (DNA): TGTGCTGTAGGACAGTTCTATGGCTACACCTTC. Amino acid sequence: CAVGQFYGYTF. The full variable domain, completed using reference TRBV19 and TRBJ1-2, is DGGITQSPKYLFRKEGQNVTLSCEQNLNHDAMYWYRQDPGQGLRLIYYSQIVNDFQKGDIAEGYSVSREKKESFPLTVTSAQKNPTAFYLCAVGQFYGYTFGSGTRLTVV.

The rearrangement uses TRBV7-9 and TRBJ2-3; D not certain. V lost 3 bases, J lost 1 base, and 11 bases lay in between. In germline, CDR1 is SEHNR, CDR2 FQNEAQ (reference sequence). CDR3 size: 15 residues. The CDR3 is CASSFVMAGTDTQYF. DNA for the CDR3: TGTGCCAGCAGCTTTGTTATGGCAGGCACAGATACGCAGTATTTT.

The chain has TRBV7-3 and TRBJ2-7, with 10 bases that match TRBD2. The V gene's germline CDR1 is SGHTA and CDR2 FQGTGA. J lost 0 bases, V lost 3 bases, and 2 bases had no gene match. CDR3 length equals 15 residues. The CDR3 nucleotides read TGTGCCAGCAGCTTTCTAGCGGGGGCCTCCTACGAGCAGTACTTC. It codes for CASSFLAGASYEQYF.

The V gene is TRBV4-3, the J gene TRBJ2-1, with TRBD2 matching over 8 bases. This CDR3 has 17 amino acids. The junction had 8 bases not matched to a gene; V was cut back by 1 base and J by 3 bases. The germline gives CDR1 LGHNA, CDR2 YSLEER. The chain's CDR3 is CASSQVSLAGYYNEQFF. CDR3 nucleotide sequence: TGCGCCAGCAGCCAAGTTTCGCTAGCGGGCTACTACAATGAGCAGTTCTTC.

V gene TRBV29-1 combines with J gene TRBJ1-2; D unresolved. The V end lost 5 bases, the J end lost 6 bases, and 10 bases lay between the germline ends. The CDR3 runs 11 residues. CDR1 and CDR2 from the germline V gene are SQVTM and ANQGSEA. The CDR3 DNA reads TGCAGCGTTCGGGTGAGCGATGGCTACACCTTC. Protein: CSVRVSDGYTF. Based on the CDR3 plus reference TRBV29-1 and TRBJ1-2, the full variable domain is SAVISQKPSRDICQRGTSLTIQCQVDSQVTMMFWYRQQPGQSLTLIATANQGSEATYESGFVIDKFPISRPNLTFSTLTVSNMSPEDSSIYLCSVRVSDGYTFGSGTRLTVV.

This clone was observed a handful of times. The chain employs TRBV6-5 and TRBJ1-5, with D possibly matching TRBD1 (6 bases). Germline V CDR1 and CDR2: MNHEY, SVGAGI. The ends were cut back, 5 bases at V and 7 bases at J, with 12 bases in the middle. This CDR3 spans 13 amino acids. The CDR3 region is CASSPGARQPQHF. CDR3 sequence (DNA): TGTGCCAGCAGTCCAGGGGCTCGCCAGCCCCAGCATTTT.

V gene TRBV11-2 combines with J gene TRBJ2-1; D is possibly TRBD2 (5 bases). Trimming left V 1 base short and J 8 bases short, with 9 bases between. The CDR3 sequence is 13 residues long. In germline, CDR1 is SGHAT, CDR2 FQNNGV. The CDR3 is CASSLGGEDEQFF. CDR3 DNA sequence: TGTGCCAGCAGCTTAGGGGGAGAGGATGAGCAGTTCTTC.

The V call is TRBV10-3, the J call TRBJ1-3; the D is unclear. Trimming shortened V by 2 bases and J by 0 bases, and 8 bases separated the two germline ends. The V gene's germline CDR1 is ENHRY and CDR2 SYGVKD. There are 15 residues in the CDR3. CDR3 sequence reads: CAISEGQTSGNTIYF. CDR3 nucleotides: TGTGCCATCAGTGAGGGGCAGACCTCTGGAAACACCATATATTTT.

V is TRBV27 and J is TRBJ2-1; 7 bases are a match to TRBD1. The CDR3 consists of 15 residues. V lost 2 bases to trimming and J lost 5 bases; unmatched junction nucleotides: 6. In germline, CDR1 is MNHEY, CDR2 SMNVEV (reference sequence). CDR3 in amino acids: CASSLIRGWNNEQFF. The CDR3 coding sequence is TGTGCCAGCAGTTTAATCAGGGGGTGGAACAATGAGCAGTTCTTC.

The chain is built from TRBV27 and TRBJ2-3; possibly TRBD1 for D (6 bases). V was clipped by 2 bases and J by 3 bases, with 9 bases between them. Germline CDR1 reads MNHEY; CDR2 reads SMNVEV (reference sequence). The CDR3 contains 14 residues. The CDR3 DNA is TGTGCCAGCAGTTTAATGCAGGGGACAGATACGCAGTATTTT. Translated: CASSLMQGTDTQYF.

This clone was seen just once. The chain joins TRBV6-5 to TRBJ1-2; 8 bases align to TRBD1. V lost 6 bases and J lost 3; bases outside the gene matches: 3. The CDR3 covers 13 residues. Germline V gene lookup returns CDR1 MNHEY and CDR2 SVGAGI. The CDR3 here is CASRTGAYYGYTF. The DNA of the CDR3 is TGTGCCAGCAGGACAGGGGCCTACTATGGCTACACCTTC.

The CDR3 here is CASSSDRVNSNQPQHF. In DNA form, the CDR3 reads TGTGCCAGCAGTTCCGACAGGGTGAACAGCAATCAGCCCCAGCATTTT. This chain connects TRBV28 to TRBJ1-5; TRBD1 matches at 7 bases. The CDR3 is made up of 16 amino acids. V shed 4 bases, J shed 1 base, and the junction held 7 bases outside the gene matches. Germline assignment: CDR1 MDHEN and CDR2 SYDVKM.

The CDR3 sequence: CASSSLGREETQYF. CDR3 DNA: TGTGCCAGCAGCTCTCTGGGGAGAGAAGAGACCCAGTACTTC. The chain has TRBV11-1 and TRBJ2-5; tentatively, D is TRBD2 (5 bases). The length of the CDR3 is 14 residues. The germline gives CDR1 SGHAT, CDR2 FQDESV (reference sequence). V lost 4 bases and J 3 bases, leaving 12 bases between the germline ends.

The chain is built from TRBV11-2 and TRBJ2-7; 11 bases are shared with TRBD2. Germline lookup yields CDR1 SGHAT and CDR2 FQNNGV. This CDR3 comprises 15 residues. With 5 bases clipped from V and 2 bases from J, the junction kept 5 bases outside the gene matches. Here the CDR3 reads CASSKGLAGTYEQYV. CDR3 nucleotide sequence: TGTGCCAGCAGCAAAGGACTAGCGGGTACCTACGAGCAGTACGTC.

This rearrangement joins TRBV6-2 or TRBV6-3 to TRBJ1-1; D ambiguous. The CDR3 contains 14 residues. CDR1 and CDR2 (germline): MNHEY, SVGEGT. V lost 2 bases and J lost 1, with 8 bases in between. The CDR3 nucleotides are TGTGCCAGCAGTTACCCCGGAGGGAACACTGAAGCTTTCTTT. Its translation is CASSYPGGNTEAFF.

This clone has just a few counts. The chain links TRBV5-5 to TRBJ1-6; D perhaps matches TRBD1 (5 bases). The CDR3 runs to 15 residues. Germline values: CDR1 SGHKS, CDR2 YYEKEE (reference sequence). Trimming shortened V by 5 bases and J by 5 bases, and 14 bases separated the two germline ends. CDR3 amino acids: CASSVDRHNNSPLHF. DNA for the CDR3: TGTGCCAGCAGTGTCGACAGACACAATAATTCACCCCTCCACTTT. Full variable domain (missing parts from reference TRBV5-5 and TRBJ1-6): DAGVTQSPTHLIKTRGQQVTLRCSPISGHKSVSWYQQVLGQGPQFIFQYYEKEERGRGNFPDRFSARQFPNYSSELNVNALLLGDSALYLCASSVDRHNNSPLHFGNGTRLTVT.

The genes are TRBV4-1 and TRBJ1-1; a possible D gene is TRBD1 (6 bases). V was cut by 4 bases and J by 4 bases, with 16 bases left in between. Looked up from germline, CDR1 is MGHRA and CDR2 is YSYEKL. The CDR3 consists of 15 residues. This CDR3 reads CASSPGPQGFTEAFF. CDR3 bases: TGCGCCAGCAGCCCAGGGCCTCAGGGGTTCACTGAAGCTTTCTTT.

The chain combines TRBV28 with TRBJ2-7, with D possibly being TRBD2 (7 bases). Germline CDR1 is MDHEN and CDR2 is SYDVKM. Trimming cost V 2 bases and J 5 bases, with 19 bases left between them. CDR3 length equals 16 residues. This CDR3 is CASSLGGALLVHEQYF. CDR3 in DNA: TGTGCCAGCAGTTTAGGGGGGGCGTTATTAGTCCACGAGCAGTACTTC.